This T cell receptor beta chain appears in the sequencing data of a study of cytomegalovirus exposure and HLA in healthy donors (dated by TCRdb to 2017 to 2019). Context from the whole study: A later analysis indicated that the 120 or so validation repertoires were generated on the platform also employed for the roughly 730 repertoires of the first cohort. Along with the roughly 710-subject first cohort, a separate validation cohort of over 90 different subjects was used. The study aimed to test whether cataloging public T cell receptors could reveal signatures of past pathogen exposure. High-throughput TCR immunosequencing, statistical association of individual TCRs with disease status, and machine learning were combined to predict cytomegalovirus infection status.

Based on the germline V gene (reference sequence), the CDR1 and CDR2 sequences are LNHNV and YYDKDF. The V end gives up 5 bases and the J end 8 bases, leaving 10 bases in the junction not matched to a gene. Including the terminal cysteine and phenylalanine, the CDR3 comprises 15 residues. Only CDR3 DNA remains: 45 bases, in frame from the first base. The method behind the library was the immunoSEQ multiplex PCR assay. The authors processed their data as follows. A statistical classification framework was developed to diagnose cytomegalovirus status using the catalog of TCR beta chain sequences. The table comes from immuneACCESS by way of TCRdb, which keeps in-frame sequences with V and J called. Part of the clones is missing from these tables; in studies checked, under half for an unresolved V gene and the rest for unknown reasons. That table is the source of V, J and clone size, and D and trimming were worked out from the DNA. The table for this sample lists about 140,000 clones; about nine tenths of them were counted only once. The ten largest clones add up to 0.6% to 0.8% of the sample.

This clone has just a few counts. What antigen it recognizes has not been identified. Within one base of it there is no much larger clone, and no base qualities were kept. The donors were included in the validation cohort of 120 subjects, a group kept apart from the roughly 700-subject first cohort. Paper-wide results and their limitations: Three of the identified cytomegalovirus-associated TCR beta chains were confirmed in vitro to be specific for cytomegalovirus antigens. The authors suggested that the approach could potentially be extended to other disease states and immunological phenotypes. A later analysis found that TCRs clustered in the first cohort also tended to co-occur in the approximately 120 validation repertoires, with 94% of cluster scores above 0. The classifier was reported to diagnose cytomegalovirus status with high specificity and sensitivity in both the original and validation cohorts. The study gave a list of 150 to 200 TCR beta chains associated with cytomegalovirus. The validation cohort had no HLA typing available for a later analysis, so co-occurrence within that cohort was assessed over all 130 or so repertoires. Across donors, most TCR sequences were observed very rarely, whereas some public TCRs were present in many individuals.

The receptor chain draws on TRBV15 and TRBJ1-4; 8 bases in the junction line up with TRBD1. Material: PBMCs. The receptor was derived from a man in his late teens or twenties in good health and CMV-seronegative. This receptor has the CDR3 CATSPESGGGEKLFF. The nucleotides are TGTGCCACCAGCCCCGAGTCAGGGGGCGGGGAAAAACTGTTTTTT.